One sample yielded the 9 T cell receptor beta chains listed below, sequenced in a study of blood T cell repertoires in COVID-19. Only in-frame clones appear in the TCRdb table, and some are missing; sequencing was by immunoSEQ multiplex PCR. The sample lists fewer than 200,000 clones, approximately 79% occurring once. The sequenced sample consisted of peripheral blood. All receptors derive from an older woman with acute or convalescent COVID-19.

The chain employs TRBV27 and TRBJ1-5; 7 bases are shared with TRBD1. With V trimmed by 8 bases and J by 3 bases, 10 bases remained unmatched. The CDR3 totals 15 residues. Germline loops: CDR1 MNHEY, CDR2 SMNVEV (reference sequence). This chain's CDR3 is CASDPGQPHNQPQHF. Here the CDR3 DNA reads TGTGCCAGCGACCCGGGACAGCCGCACAATCAGCCCCAGCATTTT.

The chain combines TRBV5-4 with TRBJ2-1; no reliable D call. CDR3 size: 12 residues. Between the trimmed V and J ends, which lost 9 bases and 4 bases, there was a span of 11 bases. The germline V gene has CDR1 SGHNT and CDR2 YYREEE (reference sequence). The CDR3 nucleotides are TGTGCCACCTCAACTTCATACAATGAGCAGTTCTTC. Protein product: CATSTSYNEQFF.

In its sample, this clone was seen a few times. The chain is built from TRBV5-4 and TRBJ2-3, with 9 bases fitting TRBD1. This CDR3 region has 15 residues. The V and J ends lost 0 bases and 1 base, in that order; junction bases with no gene match: 0. Germline V gene data show CDR1 as SGHNT and CDR2 as YYREEE (reference sequence). CDR3 nucleotides: TGTGCCAGCAGCTTGGACAGGGGGCGCACAGATACGCAGTATTTT. The encoded protein is CASSLDRGRTDTQYF.

The DNA for the CDR3 is TGTGCCAGCAGCCCGTCAGGGACAGCATACACCGGGGAGCTGTTTTTT. Residues: CASSPSGTAYTGELFF. This chain uses TRBV7-2 with TRBJ2-2; 7 nucleotides line up with TRBD1. With 5 bases clipped from V and 3 bases from J, the junction kept 9 bases outside the gene matches. CDR1 is SGHTA and CDR2 is FQGNSA in the germline V gene. The CDR3 is made up of 16 amino acids. Drawing the rest from reference TRBV7-2 and TRBJ2-2, the complete variable domain is GAGVSQSPSNKVTEKGKDVELRCDPISGHTALYWYRQSLGQGLEFLIYFQGNSAPDKSGLPSDRFSAERTGGSVSTLTIQRTQQEDSAVYLCASSPSGTAYTGELFFGEGSRLTVL.

This chain links TRBV29-1 with TRBJ1-1; D is uncertain. Trimming removed 6 bases at V and 1 base at J, with 12 bases between. Per germline, CDR1 SQVTM and CDR2 ANQGSEA. CDR3 length: 13 residues. The CDR3: CSVEGWGNTEAFF. The CDR3 nucleotides are TGCAGCGTCGAGGGCTGGGGGAACACTGAAGCTTTCTTT.

V usage is TRBV2 and J usage is TRBJ2-4; D ambiguous. The germline V gene has CDR1 SNHLY and CDR2 FYNNEI. Trimming took 3 bases from V and 0 from J, leaving 9 bases between them. The CDR3 sequence is 15 residues long. CDR3 sequence (DNA): TGTGCCAGCAGTGAGAGTTTACTAGCCAAAAACATTCAGTACTTC. It encodes CASSESLLAKNIQYF.

The chain has TRBV28 and TRBJ2-4, with a weak D call TRBD2 (5 bases). Germline V gene lookup returns CDR1 MDHEN and CDR2 SYDVKM. This CDR3 is 11 amino acids long. Trimming stripped 4 bases from V and 8 bases from J, with 6 bases between. The CDR3 loop is CASSSGDIQYF. The CDR3 DNA sequence: TGTGCCAGCAGTTCCGGGGACATTCAGTACTTC.

This clone showed up just once. The rearrangement links TRBV20-1 to TRBJ2-1; 8 nucleotides line up with TRBD2. The CDR3 has 19 residues. Germline V lookup: CDR1 DFQATT, CDR2 SNEGSKA (reference sequence). The trim removed 3 bases at V and 0 bases at J, leaving 16 bases unmatched. In nucleotides, the CDR3 is TGCAGTGCTAGTGGAGTTGGGGTTATAGCGGGACTCTCCTACAATGAGCAGTTCTTC. Translated, it gives CSASGVGVIAGLSYNEQFF.

The J gene is TRBJ2-1, the V gene TRBV10-2; D call uncertain. Germline V lookup: CDR1 WSHSY, CDR2 SAAADI. The length of the CDR3 is 16 residues. V shed 3 bases and J shed 4 bases, with 16 bases lying between them. The CDR3 sequence is CASSESSAALYNEQFF. The CDR3 region has the DNA TGCGCCAGCAGTGAATCCAGCGCCGCCCTTTACAATGAGCAGTTCTTC.